A selection of T cell receptor beta chains follows, all from one sample in a study of cytomegalovirus exposure and HLA in healthy donors. Using immunoSEQ multiplex PCR, the repertoire was profiled, and TCRdb retains in-frame clones only, with some absent. The table shows more than 100,000 clones, with 65% to 80% occurring only once. Sample: PBMCs. The receptors were sampled from a man in his fifties or sixties in good health and CMV-seropositive. CDR3s include the opening cysteine and the closing phenylalanine or tryptophan. Each record gives: D gene, J gene, clone size, V gene, CDR3 protein, CDR3 DNA. The D gene is left open where the match is weak. Only part of the rows carry a size: once, few, many, or a class if the clone is expanded.

>.|TRBJ2-3|.|TRBV5-1
CASSLVGQHTDTQYF
TGCGCCAGCAGCTTGGTTGGACAGCACACAGATACGCAGTATTTT
>.|TRBJ1-1|.|TRBV30
CAWSVRGFLAFF
TGTGCCTGGAGTGTCAGGGGTTTCTTGGCTTTCTTT
>.|TRBJ1-2|.|TRBV4-1
CASSGGTSYGYTF
TGCGCCAGCAGCGGCGGGACGAGCTATGGCTACACCTTC
>TRBD1|TRBJ2-3|.|TRBV4-1
CASSPIQQGAGTDTQYF
TGCGCCAGCAGCCCGATCCAACAGGGGGCCGGCACAGATACGCAGTATTTT
>.|TRBJ1-4|.|TRBV5-4
CASSLDQGREKLFF
TGTGCCAGCAGCTTGGATCAGGGGCGCGAAAAACTGTTTTTT
>.|TRBJ1-6|.|TRBV11-2
CASSSNSPLHF
TGTGCCAGCAGCTCGAATTCACCCCTCCACTTT
>TRBD2|TRBJ2-3|.|TRBV4-2
CASSPGLAGVEDTQYF
TGTGCCAGCAGCCCGGGACTAGCGGGAGTGGAAGATACGCAGTATTTT
>.|TRBJ1-1|.|TRBV4-1
CASSRRVLIGNTEAFF
TGCGCCAGCAGCCGTCGGGTCTTGATCGGGAACACTGAAGCTTTCTTT
>.|TRBJ2-1|once|TRBV5-8
CASSLLTGRNEQFF
TGTGCCAGCAGCCTGTTGACAGGGAGGAATGAGCAGTTCTTC
>TRBD2|TRBJ2-2|.|TRBV2
CASRRAGGANTGELFF
TGTGCCAGCAGACGAGCGGGGGGAGCGAACACCGGGGAGCTGTTTTTT
>.|TRBJ1-1|.|TRBV5-6
CASSADPGGTEAFF
TGTGCCAGCAGCGCGGACCCTGGGGGGACTGAAGCTTTCTTT
>.|TRBJ1-2|.|TRBV5-1
CASAGTEGGYGYTF
TGCGCCAGCGCCGGTACAGAGGGTGGCTATGGCTACACCTTC
>.|TRBJ2-2|.|TRBV9
CASSVAAGSFLNTGELFF
TGTGCCAGCAGCGTAGCTGCAGGGTCCTTCTTGAACACCGGGGAGCTGTTTTTT
>.|TRBJ2-7|.|TRBV4-1
CASSQDVLTRQNF
TGCGCCAGCAGCCAAGATGTCTTAACCCGACAGAACTTC
>TRBD1|TRBJ2-4|once|TRBV2
CASSTGTGTKNIQYF
TGTGCCAGCAGCACCGGGACAGGGACCAAAAACATTCAGTACTTC
>TRBD1|TRBJ1-1|.|TRBV25-1
CASSVAGGNTEAFF
TGTGCCAGCAGTGTAGCAGGGGGGAACACTGAAGCTTTCTTT
>TRBD2|TRBJ2-1|.|TRBV5-1
CASSLVDSGSRSSYNEQFF
TGCGCCAGCAGCTTGGTCGATAGCGGGTCGCGTAGCTCCTACAATGAGCAGTTCTTC
>TRBD2|TRBJ2-7|.|TRBV28
CASTTGLAGGKQYF
TGTGCCAGCACCACTGGGCTAGCGGGAGGCAAGCAGTACTTC
>TRBD1|TRBJ1-2|.|TRBV2
CASSENRGLTPLGYTF
TGTGCCAGCAGTGAAAACAGGGGGCTCACCCCTCTTGGCTACACCTTC
>TRBD2|TRBJ2-3|.|TRBV4-1
CASSQWVYKGGGAGTDTQYF
TGCGCCAGCAGCCAATGGGTCTACAAGGGCGGGGGGGCCGGCACAGATACGCAGTATTTT
>.|TRBJ2-3|few|TRBV7-2
CASSLQGGIGTDTQYF
TGTGCCAGCAGCTTACAGGGTGGGATCGGCACAGATACGCAGTATTTT
>.|TRBJ1-1|.|TRBV7-9
CASSLSAGKAEAFF
TGTGCCAGCAGCTTATCCGCCGGGAAGGCTGAAGCTTTCTTT
>.|TRBJ1-2|once|TRBV9
CASSVSGAGGYTF
TGTGCCAGCAGCGTAAGTGGGGCTGGTGGCTACACCTTC
>.|TRBJ2-2|.|TRBV7-3
CASSLGRTGELFF
TGTGCCAGCAGCTTGGGGCGCACCGGGGAGCTGTTTTTT
>.|TRBJ1-2|.|TRBV7-9
CASSLGGSDYGYTF
TGTGCCAGCAGCTTAGGAGGGTCAGACTATGGCTACACCTTC